Below are 11 T cell receptor beta chains sequenced from a single sample in a study of identical twins. TCRdb re-called the 5' RACE reads with MiXCR, one entry per CDR3 protein. Of 200,000 to 250,000 distinct CDR3 sequences detected, around 6.8% appear once; the ten largest clones hold just under 2%. This sample was shared with a second study, whose subject was yellow fever vaccine responses in identical twins.

The specimen sequenced was memory (CD45RO+) T cells sorted from blood. All receptors derive from a woman between 18 and 29 years old in good health.

This clonotype was seen more than once but under ten times. The chain has TRBV5-1 and TRBJ2-7, with TRBD2 identical over 7 bases. The germline V gene has CDR1 SGHRS and CDR2 YFSETQ. After removal of 2 bases from V and 3 bases from J, the junction contained 2 bases not matched to a gene. CDR3 length: 13 amino acids. The CDR3 nucleotides read TGCGCCAGCAGCTTTGCGGGAGACTACGAGCAGTACTTC. Its protein product is CASSFAGDYEQYF.

The chain uses TRBV5-6 and TRBJ1-3; D call uncertain. The V end was cut by 7 bases, the J end by 2 bases, with 13 bases between. The CDR3 extends over 14 amino acids. CDR1 and CDR2 (germline): SGHDT, YYEEEE. CDR3 protein: CASQLQTPGNTIYF. The CDR3 region has the DNA TGTGCCAGCCAGCTACAAACCCCTGGAAACACCATATATTTT.

The chain recombines TRBV28 with TRBJ1-6, with D tentatively TRBD1 (6 bases). Germline V gene lookup returns CDR1 MDHEN and CDR2 SYDVKM. This CDR3 spans 14 amino acids. The V end lost 8 bases, the J end lost 7 bases, and 15 bases lay between the germline ends. Here the CDR3 DNA reads TGTGCCAGCTTACGGGGGGCAGGGAATTCACCCCTCCACTTT. Translation gives CASLRGAGNSPLHF.

In this sample, this clonotype turned up many times. CDR3 residues: CASSATSGGADTQYF. Written as DNA, the CDR3 is TGTGCCAGCAGTGCGACTAGCGGGGGGGCAGATACGCAGTATTTT. This chain joins TRBV6-4 and TRBJ2-3; TRBD2 agrees at 14 bases. Per germline, CDR1 MRHNA and CDR2 SNTAGT. This CDR3 spans 15 amino acids. The ends lost 4 bases at V and 4 bases at J; junction bases unmatched: 1.

This clonotype has ten or more counts. The chain combines TRBV5-1 with TRBJ2-7; weak D call: TRBD2 (6 bases). CDR3 size: 12 residues. Germline V lookup: CDR1 SGHRS, CDR2 YFSETQ. V was shortened by 3 bases and J by 7 bases, with 11 bases between the two germline ends. The CDR3 region has the DNA TGCGCCAGCAGCTACCGGGCGGGGGAGCAGTACTTC. It translates to CASSYRAGEQYF. The full variable domain, with the rest looked up from reference TRBV5-1 and TRBJ2-7, is KAGVTQTPRYLIKTRGQQVTLSCSPISGHRSVSWYQQTPGQGLQFLFEYFSETQRNKGNFPGRFSGRQFSNSRSEMNVSTLELGDSALYLCASSYRAGEQYFGPGTRLTVT.

This clonotype occurred many times. V gene TRBV5-1 combines with J gene TRBJ2-1, with no clear D. V shed 2 bases and J shed 8 bases, with 11 bases lying between them. Germline V gene data show CDR1 as SGHRS and CDR2 as YFSETQ. There are 13 residues in the CDR3. The CDR3 protein is CASSFGPRDEQFF. CDR3 bases: TGCGCCAGCAGCTTCGGGCCTCGCGATGAGCAGTTCTTC. Complete variable domain (other parts from reference TRBV5-1 and TRBJ2-1): KAGVTQTPRYLIKTRGQQVTLSCSPISGHRSVSWYQQTPGQGLQFLFEYFSETQRNKGNFPGRFSGRQFSNSRSEMNVSTLELGDSALYLCASSFGPRDEQFFGPGTRLTVL.

The sample holds a few counts of this clonotype. This sequence joins TRBV11-2 and TRBJ1-2; 8 bases match TRBD1. V shed 5 bases, J shed 8 bases, and the junction held 7 bases outside the gene matches. There are 13 residues in the CDR3. CDR1 and CDR2 (germline): SGHAT, FQNNGV. This CDR3 reads CASSHQGAGGYTF. In DNA, the CDR3 is TGTGCCAGCAGCCATCAGGGGGCAGGAGGCTACACCTTC.

V usage is TRBV5-6 and J usage is TRBJ2-1; 8 nucleotides align to TRBD2. Trimming at V came to 3 bases and at J to 8 bases, leaving 10 bases not matched to a gene. The germline V gene has CDR1 SGHDT and CDR2 YYEEEE. CDR3 length: 15 amino acids. The CDR3 DNA reads as TGTGCCAGCAGCTCCCTGACTAGCGATGATGATGAGCAGTTCTTC. Its translation is CASSSLTSDDDEQFF. Full variable domain (missing parts from reference TRBV5-6 and TRBJ2-1): DAGVTQSPTHLIKTRGQQVTLRCSPKSGHDTVSWYQQALGQGPQFIFQYYEEEERQRGNFPDRFSGHQFPNYSSELNVNALLLGDSALYLCASSSLTSDDDEQFFGPGTRLTVL.

The V gene is TRBV24-1, the J gene TRBJ1-1; TRBD1 is a possible D gene (5 bases). The CDR3 contains 13 residues. V lost 8 bases and J lost 0, with 9 bases in between. Germline-derived CDR1 and CDR2 are KGHDR and SFDVKD. For the CDR3, the DNA is TGTGCCACCAAAGGGACGGTGAACACTGAAGCTTTCTTT. Its protein product is CATKGTVNTEAFF.

This sequence joins TRBV7-3 and TRBJ1-6; D remains unclear. From germline, CDR1 is SGHTA and CDR2 FQGTGA. The CDR3 is 15 amino acids. Trimming stripped 2 bases from V and 6 bases from J, with 11 bases between. The CDR3, as DNA: TGTGCCAGCAGCTTAGGTCCGGGTCTTAATTCACCCCTCCACTTT. This translates into CASSLGPGLNSPLHF.

The table lists this clonotype with many counts. The chain uses TRBV20-1 and TRBJ1-1; D not resolved. There are 15 residues in the CDR3. Germline V gene sequence: CDR1 DFQATT, CDR2 SNEGSKA (reference sequence). Trimming cost V 0 bases and J 4 bases, with 15 bases left between them. CDR3 nucleotide sequence: TGCAGTGCTAGAGATCGACAACGCGCGAGCACTGAAGCTTTCTTT. It codes for CSARDRQRASTEAFF.